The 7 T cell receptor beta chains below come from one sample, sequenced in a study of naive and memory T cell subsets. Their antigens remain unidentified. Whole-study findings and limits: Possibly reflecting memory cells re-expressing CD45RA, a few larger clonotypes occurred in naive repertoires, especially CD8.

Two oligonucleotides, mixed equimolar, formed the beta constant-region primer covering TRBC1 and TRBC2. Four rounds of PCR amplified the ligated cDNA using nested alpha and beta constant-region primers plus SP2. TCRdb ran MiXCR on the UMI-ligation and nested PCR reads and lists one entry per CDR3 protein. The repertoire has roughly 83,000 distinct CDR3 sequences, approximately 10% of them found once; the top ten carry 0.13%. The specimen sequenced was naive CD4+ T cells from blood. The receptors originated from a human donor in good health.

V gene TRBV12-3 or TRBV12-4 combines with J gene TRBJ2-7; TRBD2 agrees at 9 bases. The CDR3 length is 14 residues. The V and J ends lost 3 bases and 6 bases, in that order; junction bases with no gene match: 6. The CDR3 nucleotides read TGTGCCAGCAGTTTCGAGCGGGAGGTGACCGAGCAGTACTTC. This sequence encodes CASSFEREVTEQYF.

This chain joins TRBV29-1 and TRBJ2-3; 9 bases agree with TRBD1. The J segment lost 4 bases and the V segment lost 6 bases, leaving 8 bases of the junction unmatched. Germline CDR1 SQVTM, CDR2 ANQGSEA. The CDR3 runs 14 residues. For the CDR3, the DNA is TGCAGCGTGAGGACAGGGGCCACCCCAGATACGCAGTATTTT. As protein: CSVRTGATPDTQYF.

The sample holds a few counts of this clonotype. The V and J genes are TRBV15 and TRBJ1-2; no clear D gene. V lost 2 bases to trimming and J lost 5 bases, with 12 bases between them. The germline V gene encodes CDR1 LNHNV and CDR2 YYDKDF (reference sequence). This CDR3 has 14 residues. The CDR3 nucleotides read TGTGCCACCAGCAGATCCCTAGACTCGTATGGCTACACCTTC. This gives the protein CATSRSLDSYGYTF.

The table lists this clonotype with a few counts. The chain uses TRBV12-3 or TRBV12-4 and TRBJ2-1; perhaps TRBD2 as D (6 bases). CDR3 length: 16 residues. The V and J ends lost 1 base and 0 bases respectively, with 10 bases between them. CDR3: CASSLGGGVSYNEQFF. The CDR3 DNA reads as TGTGCCAGCAGTTTAGGGGGAGGTGTCTCCTACAATGAGCAGTTCTTC.

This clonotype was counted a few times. CDR3 loop: CASSLEPLGPYEQYF. The CDR3 DNA reads as TGTGCCAGCAGCTTAGAACCTCTAGGACCCTACGAGCAGTACTTC. The chain joins TRBV7-2 to TRBJ2-7, with D unclear. Between the trimmed V and J ends, which lost 1 base and 2 bases, there was a span of 12 bases. Germline CDR1 reads SGHTA; CDR2 reads FQGNSA. The CDR3 loop spans 15 amino acids.

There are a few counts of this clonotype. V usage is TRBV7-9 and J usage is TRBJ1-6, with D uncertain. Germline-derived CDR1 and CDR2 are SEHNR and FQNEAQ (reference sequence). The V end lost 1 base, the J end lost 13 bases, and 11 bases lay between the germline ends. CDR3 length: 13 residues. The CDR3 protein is CASSLVASGPLHF. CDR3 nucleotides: TGTGCCAGCAGCTTAGTTGCTTCGGGCCCCCTCCACTTT.

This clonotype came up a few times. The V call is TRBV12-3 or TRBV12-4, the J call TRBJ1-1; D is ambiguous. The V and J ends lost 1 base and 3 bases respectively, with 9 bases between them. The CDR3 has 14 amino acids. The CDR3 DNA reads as TGTGCCAGCAGTTTAGAGGGTTGGGACACTGAAGCTTTCTTT. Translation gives CASSLEGWDTEAFF.